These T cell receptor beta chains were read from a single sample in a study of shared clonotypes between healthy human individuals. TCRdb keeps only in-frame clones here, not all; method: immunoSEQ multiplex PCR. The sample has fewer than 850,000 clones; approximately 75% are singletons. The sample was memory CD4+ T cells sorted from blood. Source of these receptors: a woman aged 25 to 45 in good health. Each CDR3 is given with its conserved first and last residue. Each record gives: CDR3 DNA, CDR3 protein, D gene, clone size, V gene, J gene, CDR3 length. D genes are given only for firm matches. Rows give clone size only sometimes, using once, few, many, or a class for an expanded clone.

cdr3_nt: TGTGCAGGGAGGACCTCTAACTATGGCTACACCTTC
cdr3_aa: CAGRTSNYGYTF
d_call: -
clone_size: -
v_call: TRBV30
j_call: TRBJ1-2
cdr3_length: 12

cdr3_nt: TGCGCCAGTACCCGACTAGCGGGAGCGATTGAGCAGTTCTTC
cdr3_aa: CASTRLAGAIEQFF
d_call: TRBD2
clone_size: -
v_call: TRBV5-1
j_call: TRBJ2-1
cdr3_length: 14

cdr3_nt: TGTGCCAGCAGCCCTACGAGGGATACGCAGTATTTT
cdr3_aa: CASSPTRDTQYF
d_call: -
clone_size: -
v_call: TRBV2
j_call: TRBJ2-3
cdr3_length: 12

cdr3_nt: TGCGCCAGCAGCTTTCAAGAGGAGACTGAAGCTTTCTTT
cdr3_aa: CASSFQEETEAFF
d_call: -
clone_size: few
v_call: TRBV5-1
j_call: TRBJ1-1
cdr3_length: 13

cdr3_nt: TGTGCCAGTGCCTTCACTAGCGGGAGCACAGATACGCAGTATTTT
cdr3_aa: CASAFTSGSTDTQYF
d_call: TRBD2
clone_size: few
v_call: TRBV19
j_call: TRBJ2-3
cdr3_length: 15

cdr3_nt: TGTGCCAGCAGTTTATCGAGCGGGCCCTACTACGAGCAGTACTTC
cdr3_aa: CASSLSSGPYYEQYF
d_call: -
clone_size: -
v_call: TRBV27
j_call: TRBJ2-7
cdr3_length: 15

cdr3_nt: TGTGCCAGCAGCCCTTTCCCGGGGGGCAGGGAGCTGTTTTTT
cdr3_aa: CASSPFPGGRELFF
d_call: -
clone_size: -
v_call: TRBV9
j_call: TRBJ2-2
cdr3_length: 14

cdr3_nt: TGCGCCAGCAGAGCCGGGACAGGGTATGGCTACACCTTC
cdr3_aa: CASRAGTGYGYTF
d_call: TRBD1
clone_size: -
v_call: TRBV10-2
j_call: TRBJ1-2
cdr3_length: 13

cdr3_nt: TGTGCCAGCAGCGCAGGGACAGGGGGCGCAGGTCAGCCCCAGCATTTT
cdr3_aa: CASSAGTGGAGQPQHF
d_call: TRBD1
clone_size: -
v_call: TRBV7-9
j_call: TRBJ1-5
cdr3_length: 16

cdr3_nt: TGTGCCAGTCCTGACGGGGGTTCCCGCTTCCCAGCGAACACCGGGGAGCTGTTTTTT
cdr3_aa: CASPDGGSRFPANTGELFF
d_call: -
clone_size: -
v_call: TRBV27
j_call: TRBJ2-2
cdr3_length: 19

cdr3_nt: TGTGCCAGCAGTCGGGGGGCGTTGGGGGAGACCCAGTACTTC
cdr3_aa: CASSRGALGETQYF
d_call: -
clone_size: -
v_call: TRBV6-6
j_call: TRBJ2-5
cdr3_length: 14

cdr3_nt: TGTGCCAGTAGTATTCCGGGTTTAGATACGCAGTATTTT
cdr3_aa: CASSIPGLDTQYF
d_call: -
clone_size: -
v_call: TRBV19
j_call: TRBJ2-3
cdr3_length: 13

cdr3_nt: TGTGCCAGCGTCGGAGGGCCCTATTATAGCAATCAGCCCCAGCATTTT
cdr3_aa: CASVGGPYYSNQPQHF
d_call: -
clone_size: -
v_call: TRBV19
j_call: TRBJ1-5
cdr3_length: 16

cdr3_nt: TGTGCCAGCAGCCAAGTTGGGAGCTCCTACAATGAGCAGTTCTTC
cdr3_aa: CASSQVGSSYNEQFF
d_call: -
clone_size: -
v_call: TRBV4-1
j_call: TRBJ2-1
cdr3_length: 15

cdr3_nt: TGTGCCAGTAGTACTACTCGGACAGACGCCTACGAGCAGTACTTC
cdr3_aa: CASSTTRTDAYEQYF
d_call: -
clone_size: -
v_call: TRBV19
j_call: TRBJ2-7
cdr3_length: 15

cdr3_nt: TGTGCCAGCAGTGTGGGCAGGTTCAATCAGCCCCAGCATTTT
cdr3_aa: CASSVGRFNQPQHF
d_call: -
clone_size: -
v_call: TRBV2
j_call: TRBJ1-5
cdr3_length: 14

cdr3_nt: TGTGCCAGCTCACGAGACAGGGGGAACACTGAAGCTTTCTTT
cdr3_aa: CASSRDRGNTEAFF
d_call: TRBD1
clone_size: -
v_call: TRBV18
j_call: TRBJ1-1
cdr3_length: 14

cdr3_nt: TGTGCCAGCAGATCCGTAGGGACTAGCGGGAGGGCCAGCTCCTACAATGAGCAGTTCTTC
cdr3_aa: CASRSVGTSGRASSYNEQFF
d_call: TRBD2
clone_size: -
v_call: TRBV7-3
j_call: TRBJ2-1
cdr3_length: 20

cdr3_nt: TGTGCCAGCAGCTTTCAGGGGGAGAGCACAGATACGCAGTATTTT
cdr3_aa: CASSFQGESTDTQYF
d_call: TRBD1
clone_size: -
v_call: TRBV7-2
j_call: TRBJ2-3
cdr3_length: 15

cdr3_nt: TGTGCCTGGAGTAGCGGGGCCGGTAATGAGCAGTTCTTC
cdr3_aa: CAWSSGAGNEQFF
d_call: TRBD2
clone_size: -
v_call: TRBV30
j_call: TRBJ2-1
cdr3_length: 13

cdr3_nt: TGTGCCAGCTCACCGGCAGGGGTCTATAGCAATCAGCCCCAGCATTTT
cdr3_aa: CASSPAGVYSNQPQHF
d_call: -
clone_size: -
v_call: TRBV18
j_call: TRBJ1-5
cdr3_length: 16

cdr3_nt: TGTGCCAGTAGTATAGGAGACAATGAGCAGTTCTTC
cdr3_aa: CASSIGDNEQFF
d_call: -
clone_size: -
v_call: TRBV19
j_call: TRBJ2-1
cdr3_length: 12

cdr3_nt: TGCAGCGTTGGTCCGGATAGCAATCAGCCCCAGCATTTT
cdr3_aa: CSVGPDSNQPQHF
d_call: -
clone_size: -
v_call: TRBV29-1
j_call: TRBJ1-5
cdr3_length: 13

cdr3_nt: TGTGCCAGTAGTACCAGGAACACTGAAGCTTTCTTT
cdr3_aa: CASSTRNTEAFF
d_call: -
clone_size: once
v_call: TRBV19
j_call: TRBJ1-1
cdr3_length: 12

cdr3_nt: TGTGCCAGCAGCTTGGTCGACGGGGAGCTGTTTTTT
cdr3_aa: CASSLVDGELFF
d_call: -
clone_size: -
v_call: TRBV5-4
j_call: TRBJ2-2
cdr3_length: 12

cdr3_nt: TGTGCCACCAGCGTGCCGGGATCGACCGATGAGCAGTTCTTC
cdr3_aa: CATSVPGSTDEQFF
d_call: -
clone_size: -
v_call: TRBV15
j_call: TRBJ2-1
cdr3_length: 14

cdr3_nt: TGTGCCAGCAGCTTGGGTTTAGATACGCAGTATTTT
cdr3_aa: CASSLGLDTQYF
d_call: -
clone_size: -
v_call: TRBV7-6
j_call: TRBJ2-3
cdr3_length: 12

cdr3_nt: TGTGCCAGCAGTTTAGCAGGGTTGTTCAGCCTAAAAGCTTTCTTT
cdr3_aa: CASSLAGLFSLKAFF
d_call: -
clone_size: -
v_call: TRBV28
j_call: TRBJ1-1
cdr3_length: 15

cdr3_nt: TGTGCCAGCAGTTCCAATTCCCTACGGTCGGGGAAGCAGTTCTTC
cdr3_aa: CASSSNSLRSGKQFF
d_call: -
clone_size: -
v_call: TRBV28
j_call: TRBJ2-1
cdr3_length: 15

cdr3_nt: TGTGCCAGCAGCTTAACAGGGGACTCCTACGAGCAGTACTTC
cdr3_aa: CASSLTGDSYEQYF
d_call: TRBD1
clone_size: -
v_call: TRBV11-2
j_call: TRBJ2-7
cdr3_length: 14

cdr3_nt: TGTGCCAGCTCCCGGGACAGGGGGCTGAGCACTGAAGCTTTCTTT
cdr3_aa: CASSRDRGLSTEAFF
d_call: TRBD1
clone_size: -
v_call: TRBV18
j_call: TRBJ1-1
cdr3_length: 15

cdr3_nt: TGCGCCAGCAGCTGGGGGGACACGAACACTGAAGCTTTCTTT
cdr3_aa: CASSWGDTNTEAFF
d_call: -
clone_size: -
v_call: TRBV5-1
j_call: TRBJ1-1
cdr3_length: 14

cdr3_nt: TGTGCCTGGAGTGTACTAGCGGGAGGCAATGAGCAGTTCTTC
cdr3_aa: CAWSVLAGGNEQFF
d_call: TRBD2
clone_size: -
v_call: TRBV30
j_call: TRBJ2-1
cdr3_length: 14

cdr3_nt: TGTGCCAGCAGCTTGGCAGGGCCCACTGAAGCTTTCTTT
cdr3_aa: CASSLAGPTEAFF
d_call: -
clone_size: -
v_call: TRBV7-9
j_call: TRBJ1-1
cdr3_length: 13

cdr3_nt: TGTGCCAGCAGTTGGGGCGGGAACACTGAAGCTTTCTTT
cdr3_aa: CASSWGGNTEAFF
d_call: -
clone_size: -
v_call: TRBV6-5
j_call: TRBJ1-1
cdr3_length: 13

cdr3_nt: TGCAGCGTTGTGGGGCAGGGAAACACCGGGGAGCTGTTTTTT
cdr3_aa: CSVVGQGNTGELFF
d_call: -
clone_size: -
v_call: TRBV29-1
j_call: TRBJ2-2
cdr3_length: 14

cdr3_nt: TGTGCCTGGAGCGCGACAGGGGTCAATCAGCCCCAGCATTTT
cdr3_aa: CAWSATGVNQPQHF
d_call: TRBD1
clone_size: -
v_call: TRBV30
j_call: TRBJ1-5
cdr3_length: 14

cdr3_nt: TGTGCCAGCAGCTTGGGTTCGGCCCAATCTGGAAACACCATATATTTT
cdr3_aa: CASSLGSAQSGNTIYF
d_call: -
clone_size: -
v_call: TRBV5-4
j_call: TRBJ1-3
cdr3_length: 16

cdr3_nt: TGTGCCAGCAGCTTGGACAAGGGGGGGACAAGCACTGAAGCTTTCTTT
cdr3_aa: CASSLDKGGTSTEAFF
d_call: -
clone_size: -
v_call: TRBV5-6
j_call: TRBJ1-1
cdr3_length: 16

cdr3_nt: TGCGCCACCAACAGGGGGGACTCCTACGAGCAGTACTTC
cdr3_aa: CATNRGDSYEQYF
d_call: TRBD1
clone_size: -
v_call: TRBV5-1
j_call: TRBJ2-7
cdr3_length: 13

cdr3_nt: TGCGCCAGCAGCTTGTGGGCGGTAGACTCTGGAAACACCATATATTTT
cdr3_aa: CASSLWAVDSGNTIYF
d_call: -
clone_size: once
v_call: TRBV5-1
j_call: TRBJ1-3
cdr3_length: 16

cdr3_nt: TGTGCCAGCGCCACAGGGGGGTTCTATGGCTACACCTTC
cdr3_aa: CASATGGFYGYTF
d_call: TRBD1
clone_size: -
v_call: TRBV7-9
j_call: TRBJ1-2
cdr3_length: 13

cdr3_nt: TGTGCCAGCGACCAGACCGCGACCGGCACAGATACGCAGTATTTT
cdr3_aa: CASDQTATGTDTQYF
d_call: -
clone_size: -
v_call: TRBV18
j_call: TRBJ2-3
cdr3_length: 15

cdr3_nt: TGTGCCAGCAGCCTCCCTCGTGGGTCCTACGAGCAGTACTTC
cdr3_aa: CASSLPRGSYEQYF
d_call: -
clone_size: once
v_call: TRBV28
j_call: TRBJ2-7
cdr3_length: 14

cdr3_nt: TGTGCCACCAGCAGAGATGGAGTGACAGTTGGTTGGGGCAATGAGCAGTTCTTC
cdr3_aa: CATSRDGVTVGWGNEQFF
d_call: -
clone_size: once
v_call: TRBV15
j_call: TRBJ2-1
cdr3_length: 18

cdr3_nt: TGTGCCAGCGCCGTCTGGGATGAAGCTTTCTTT
cdr3_aa: CASAVWDEAFF
d_call: -
clone_size: many
v_call: TRBV2
j_call: TRBJ1-1
cdr3_length: 11

cdr3_nt: TGCGCCAGCAGTGTCCGAAGCGCTTCTGAAGCTTTCTTT
cdr3_aa: CASSVRSASEAFF
d_call: -
clone_size: -
v_call: TRBV10-1
j_call: TRBJ1-1
cdr3_length: 13

cdr3_nt: TGTGCCAGCAGTCCGACAGGGGATACGCAGTATTTT
cdr3_aa: CASSPTGDTQYF
d_call: TRBD1
clone_size: few
v_call: TRBV6-5
j_call: TRBJ2-3
cdr3_length: 12

cdr3_nt: TGTGCCAGCAGCTGGGGCCAGGGAACAGATACGCAGTATTTT
cdr3_aa: CASSWGQGTDTQYF
d_call: -
clone_size: few
v_call: TRBV6-6
j_call: TRBJ2-3
cdr3_length: 14

cdr3_nt: TGTGCCAGCAACAAGGGGAAGTTCACTGAAGCTTTCTTT
cdr3_aa: CASNKGKFTEAFF
d_call: -
clone_size: few
v_call: TRBV5-4
j_call: TRBJ1-1
cdr3_length: 13